The 6 T cell receptor beta chains below all came from one sample that was sequenced in a study of blood T cells in healthy people across ages. A second roughly 7 to 12 cycle PCR used barcoded and J-beta primers. MiXCR was run by TCRdb on the 5' RACE reads, yielding one entry per CDR3 protein. Of about 640,000 distinct CDR3 sequences in the sample, approximately 59% were seen once. The sequenced sample consisted of blood. The receptors shown here come from a man aged 55-75 years in good health.

This clonotype was seen once. The chain links TRBV20-1 to TRBJ2-1; TRBD2 agrees at 15 bases. CDR1 DFQATT and CDR2 SNEGSKA come from the germline V gene (reference sequence). V gave up 0 bases and J gave up 3 bases; unmatched junction bases: 9. The length of the CDR3 is 19 residues. CDR3 loop: CSARDRGLAGGRFYNEQFF. The CDR3 DNA sequence: TGCAGTGCTAGAGATAGGGGACTAGCGGGGGGTCGGTTCTACAATGAGCAGTTCTTC.

V is TRBV10-3 and J is TRBJ2-1, with 7 bases aligning to TRBD1. The CDR3 extends over 13 amino acids. With V trimmed by 6 bases and J by 4 bases, 3 bases remained unmatched. Germline V gene data show CDR1 as ENHRY and CDR2 as SYGVKD. The CDR3 sequence is CAIRGQPYNEQFF. CDR3 nucleotide sequence: TGTGCCATCAGGGGACAGCCTTACAATGAGCAGTTCTTC.

The rearrangement links TRBV20-1 to TRBJ1-5; D unclear. The CDR3 is 12 amino acids. The ends were cut back, 6 bases at V and 7 bases at J, with 13 bases in the middle. The germline V gene has CDR1 DFQATT and CDR2 SNEGSKA (reference sequence). This chain's CDR3 is CSAPGPGQPQHF. In nucleotides, the CDR3 is TGCAGTGCCCCCGGCCCCGGGCAGCCCCAGCATTTT.

V gene TRBV5-1 combines with J gene TRBJ2-1; perhaps TRBD1 as D (8 bases). V dropped 4 bases and J dropped 9 bases, with 17 bases sitting between them. This CDR3 has 14 residues. Germline lookup yields CDR1 SGHRS and CDR2 YFSETQ. The CDR3 here is CASSTGQGGTEQFF. The CDR3 coding sequence is TGCGCCAGCAGCACCGGACAGGGAGGGACTGAGCAGTTCTTC.

Concerning this clonotype: This may come from a read error, since a much larger clone is one base off. The chain recombines TRBV20-1 with TRBJ2-5; D gene unclear. Germline CDR1 is DFQATT and CDR2 is SNEGSKA (reference sequence). CDR3 size: 11 residues. The CDR3 nucleotides read TGCGGTGCTAGGGCCTGGGAGACCCAGTACTTC. Translated: CGARAWETQYF.

The rearrangement links TRBV7-9 to TRBJ2-1, with a possible D match to TRBD2 (6 bases). The germline gives CDR1 SEHNR, CDR2 FQNEAQ (reference sequence). The CDR3 length is 19 residues. V shed 0 bases and J shed 4 bases, with 22 bases lying between them. The CDR3 region is CASSLARGSGHPRYNEQFF. CDR3 DNA: TGTGCCAGCAGCTTAGCGAGGGGTAGCGGTCACCCAAGGTACAATGAGCAGTTCTTC.